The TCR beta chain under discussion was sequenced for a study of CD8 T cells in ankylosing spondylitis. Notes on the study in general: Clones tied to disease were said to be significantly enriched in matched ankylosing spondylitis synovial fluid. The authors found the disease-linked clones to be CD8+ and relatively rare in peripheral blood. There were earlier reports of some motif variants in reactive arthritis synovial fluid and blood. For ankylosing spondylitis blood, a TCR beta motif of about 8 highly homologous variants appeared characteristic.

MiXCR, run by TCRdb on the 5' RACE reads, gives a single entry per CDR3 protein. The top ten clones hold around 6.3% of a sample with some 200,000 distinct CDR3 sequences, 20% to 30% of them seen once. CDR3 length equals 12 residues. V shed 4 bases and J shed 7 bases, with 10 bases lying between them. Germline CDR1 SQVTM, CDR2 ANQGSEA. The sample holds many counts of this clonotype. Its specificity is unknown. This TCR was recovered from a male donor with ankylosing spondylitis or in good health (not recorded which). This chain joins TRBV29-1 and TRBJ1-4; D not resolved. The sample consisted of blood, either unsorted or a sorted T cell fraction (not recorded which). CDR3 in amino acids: CSVGEGPEKLFF. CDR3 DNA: TGCAGCGTTGGGGAAGGGCCTGAAAAACTGTTTTTT.